This T cell receptor beta chain was found in a study of graft-versus-host responses after intestinal transplantation. Study background: Transplants given to recipients were multivisceral, liver-intestinal, or isolated intestinal. Regarding the study as a whole: Early HvG declines after transplant were associated with peak circulating GvH clone levels. Investigators detected GvH clones in recipient marrow, with some emerging earlier in ileum or blood.

CDR3 size: 16 residues. Trimming removed 5 bases from V and 10 bases from J; junction bases left unmatched: 13. Germline values: CDR1 SGHNT, CDR2 YENEEA. Concerning this clone itself: Its antigen is not identified.

Assay: immunoSEQ multiplex PCR; the TCRdb copy retains only in-frame clones and omits some. The table has about 40,000 clones, approximately 95% seen once. The sample was PBMCs, taken 700 to 850 days after intestinal transplantation. This receptor was taken from a human patient who received an intestinal transplant, so some T cells may come from the graft donor. V usage is TRBV11-3 and J usage is TRBJ2-1; 11 bases are shared with TRBD1. CDR3 DNA sequence: TGTGCCAGCAGCCTCGGGGCGGGACAGGGGGTATGGGAGCAGTTCTTC. Its translation: CASSLGAGQGVWEQFF.